The present entry profiles one T cell receptor beta chain with its context. Its binding antigen is unknown. One base away there is no much larger clone; base qualities are not given. The immunoSEQ Assay was used to sequence TCR beta CDR3 regions from DNA. Per the source publication's procedure: T cell density was computed as TCR beta template counts normalized to usable DNA estimated by amplifying housekeeping genes. Using the preseqR package, richness was estimated by extrapolating to 120,000 templates for tissue samples and 400,000 templates for PBMC samples. Clonality was taken to be one minus Pielou's evenness. Differential abundance testing on productive amino-acid clonotypes, with a minimum total count of 5 and an alpha of 0.1, was used to identify tissue-enriched TCRs. The Jaccard Index and the Morisita Overlap Index were used to measure how much the repertoires overlapped between compartments. GLIPH grouped TCR beta CDR3s together with public tetramer-defined viral CDR3s, and a viral motif had to include at least three viral sequences and also show V-gene enrichment. The table comes from immuneACCESS by way of TCRdb, which keeps in-frame sequences with V and J called. Part of the clones is missing from these tables; in studies checked, under half for an unresolved V gene and the rest for unknown reasons. V, J and clone size reflect that table, while D and trimming were determined from the DNA. The sample contains fewer than 30,000 clones, roughly 80% of them found a single time. Around 5.3% of the sample belongs to the ten largest clones.

At diagnosis, peripheral blood, uninvolved tumor-adjacent lung and tumor were collected and stored as a combination of fresh-frozen and FFPE material. For TCR repertoire profiling, blood samples were analyzed in the form of peripheral blood mononuclear cells. The germline V gene (reference sequence) provides CDR1 MNHEY and CDR2 SMNVEV. V loses 6 bases of germline sequence and J loses 5 bases, and the interval between the two ends is 19 bases. There are 15 amino acids in the CDR3, from cysteine to phenylalanine inclusive. The only DNA kept is the CDR3, 45 bases in frame from the first base. This specimen belongs to a study of T cells in localized non-small cell lung cancer (dated by TCRdb to between 2020 and 2021). Broadly, across the study: Comparing tumors with uninvolved tumor-adjacent lungs, the study looked at the T cell repertoires of 200 to 250 patients with early-stage NSCLC. The cohort consisted of 236 treatment-naive NSCLC patients whose localized lung tumors had been resected. The mean age of the NSCLC patients was 50 to 85 years, with 130 or so men and over 100 women. Beyond this particular receptor, the publication reports: Higher T cell density in blood was associated with longer overall survival, whereas higher clonality in adjacent lung was associated with shorter survival. Of the top 100 tumor clones, a median of around 57 were detected in paired uninvolved adjacent lung; under 35 were also among that lung's top 100. Because of the exploratory design, TCR variables were selected using unadjusted p-values without false-discovery rate correction. Because multi-region sequencing of the tumors was not done, intratumor heterogeneity could not be ruled out. Uninvolved tumor-adjacent lung showed the highest T cell clonality, higher than tumor, which suggests more focused antigenic responses in the adjacent lung.

The source is a man between 40 and 75 years old with stage III lung adenocarcinoma. The chain couples TRBV27 to TRBJ1-2; TRBD1 is perhaps the D gene, given 6 matching bases. Sequenced material: peripheral blood mononuclear cells, taken before any cancer treatment. The encoded CDR3 is CASSPKTGRLYGYTF. The nucleotide sequence is given as TGTGCCAGCAGCCCTAAGACAGGCAGGTTGTATGGCTACACCTTC.